Below are 25 T cell receptor beta chains sequenced from a single sample in a study of blood T cell repertoires in COVID-19. Assay used: immunoSEQ multiplex PCR; TCRdb lists only in-frame clones, some missing. The sample lists about 100,000 clones, approximately 86% occurring once. The sample comprised peripheral blood. The receptor set was obtained from a man older than 75 with active or convalescent COVID-19.

The chain links TRBV19 to TRBJ2-5; 9 bases line up with TRBD2. After removal of 2 bases from V and 1 base from J, the junction contained 14 bases not matched to a gene. CDR1 is LNHDA and CDR2 is SQIVND in the germline V gene (reference sequence). The CDR3 contains 19 residues. The CDR3 protein is CASSIRNFGREGRQETQYF. As DNA, the CDR3 is TGTGCCAGTAGTATAAGGAATTTCGGGCGGGAGGGCCGCCAAGAGACCCAGTACTTC. Based on the CDR3 plus reference TRBV19 and TRBJ2-5, the full variable domain is DGGITQSPKYLFRKEGQNVTLSCEQNLNHDAMYWYRQDPGQGLRLIYYSQIVNDFQKGDIAEGYSVSREKKESFPLTVTSAQKNPTAFYLCASSIRNFGREGRQETQYFGPGTRLLVL.

J is TRBJ1-2 and V is TRBV19; 9 nucleotides agree with TRBD1. Germline CDR1 is LNHDA and CDR2 is SQIVND (reference sequence). The CDR3 is 16 residues long. After removal of 5 bases from V and 3 bases from J, the junction contained 10 bases not matched to a gene. CDR3 coding DNA: TGTGCCAGTAGTCTAGGACAGGGGAAAAGGTACTATGGCTACACCTTC. Amino acids: CASSLGQGKRYYGYTF.

The chain uses TRBV11-2 and TRBJ2-3, with 10 bases matching TRBD1. V shed 5 bases, J shed 2 bases, and the junction held 10 bases outside the gene matches. This CDR3 region has 17 residues. CDR1 and CDR2 (germline): SGHAT, FQNNGV. CDR3 residues: CASSHRTGTGVTDTQYF. The CDR3 DNA reads TGTGCCAGCAGCCATCGAACCGGGACAGGGGTCACAGATACGCAGTATTTT.

The chain carries TRBV7-8 and TRBJ2-2, with D possibly TRBD2 on 5 matching bases. Trimming shortened V by 4 bases and J by 0 bases, and 9 bases separated the two germline ends. The germline gives CDR1 SGHVS, CDR2 FQNEAQ. The CDR3 has 15 amino acids. As DNA, the CDR3 is TGTGCCAGCAGCTCGGACTGGTCGAACACCGGGGAGCTGTTTTTT. It translates to CASSSDWSNTGELFF.

This CDR3 reads CASRANLRYGYTF. CDR3 coding DNA: TGTGCCAGTAGGGCAAATCTCCGCTATGGCTACACCTTC. This chain connects TRBV19 to TRBJ1-2; no reliable D call. Germline assignment: CDR1 LNHDA and CDR2 SQIVND (reference sequence). The ends were cut back, 6 bases at V and 4 bases at J, with 12 bases in the middle. This CDR3 spans 13 amino acids.

The V and J genes are TRBV5-4 and TRBJ2-2; no definite D call. The CDR3 consists of 13 residues. V was trimmed by 0 bases and J by 6 bases, leaving 6 bases between them. CDR1 is SGHNT and CDR2 is YYREEE in the germline V gene (reference sequence). CDR3 sequence reads: CASSLVSAGELFF. In DNA form, the CDR3 reads TGTGCCAGCAGCTTGGTTTCGGCCGGGGAGCTGTTTTTT.

V is TRBV5-4 and J is TRBJ1-2; 9 bases line up with TRBD1. Germline V gene lookup returns CDR1 SGHNT and CDR2 YYREEE (reference sequence). The CDR3 is 14 residues long. Trimming removed 0 bases from V and 7 bases from J; junction bases left unmatched: 4. The CDR3 nucleotides are TGTGCCAGCAGCTTGGAACAGGGGGCAGGTGGCTACACCTTC. Its protein product is CASSLEQGAGGYTF.

The V call is TRBV5-1, the J call TRBJ2-7; 7 bases agree with TRBD1. Germline CDR1 reads SGHRS; CDR2 reads YFSETQ. Trimming removed 1 base from V and 0 bases from J; junction bases left unmatched: 7. The CDR3 has 16 residues. For the CDR3, the DNA is TGCGCCAGCAGCTTGAAGGGGGCAGGGAGCTCCTACGAGCAGTACTTC. Its translation: CASSLKGAGSSYEQYF.

This CDR3 reads CASSVGQFNQPQHF. The CDR3 nucleotides read TGTGCCAGTAGTGTAGGACAGTTCAATCAGCCCCAGCATTTT. The V call is TRBV19, the J call TRBJ1-5; the D gene is possibly TRBD1 (6 bases). From germline, CDR1 is LNHDA and CDR2 SQIVND (reference sequence). Trimming removed 5 bases at V and 3 bases at J, with 11 bases between. This CDR3 is 14 amino acids long.

As to this clone: One end of the junction varies from germline; a read error may be responsible. The chain couples TRBV7-7 to TRBJ2-1; 10 bases align to TRBD2. Germline loops: CDR1 SSHAT, CDR2 FNYEAQ (reference sequence). The CDR3 consists of 15 residues. In DNA form, the CDR3 reads TGTGCTAGCAGCTCGACTAGCGGGCGGGGAAATGAGCAGTTCTTC. Translation gives CASSSTSGRGNEQFF.

V usage is TRBV27 and J usage is TRBJ1-6; D is possibly TRBD1 (5 bases). Trimming took off 5 bases at V and 8 bases at J, with 16 bases between the two ends. The CDR3 runs 15 residues. Germline V gene data show CDR1 as MNHEY and CDR2 as SMNVEV (reference sequence). The CDR3 loop is CASSPSGGGYSPLHF. The DNA for the CDR3 is TGTGCCAGCAGTCCCTCCGGGGGGGGATATTCACCCCTCCACTTT.

The J gene is TRBJ2-7, the V gene TRBV10-3; 9 nucleotides line up with TRBD2. From germline, CDR1 is ENHRY and CDR2 SYGVKD. V dropped 3 bases and J dropped 2; count of bases not matched to a gene: 5. CDR3 length: 15 residues. CDR3 in DNA: TGTGCCATCAGTGATACCAAGCGGGGGGCCTACGAGCAGTACTTC. Translated: CAISDTKRGAYEQYF.

CDR3: CASSYPGLAGSHEQYF. The CDR3 nucleotides are TGTGCCAGCAGCTACCCCGGACTAGCGGGGAGCCACGAGCAGTACTTC. The gene calls are TRBV7-8 and TRBJ2-7, with 12 bases matching TRBD2. The CDR3 extends over 16 amino acids. The J segment lost 5 bases and the V segment lost 4 bases, leaving 9 bases of the junction unmatched. Per the germline V gene, CDR1 is SGHVS and CDR2 is FQNEAQ. The full variable domain, rest sourced from reference TRBV7-8 and TRBJ2-7, is GAGVSQSPRYKVAKRGQDVALRCDPISGHVSLFWYQQALGQGPEFLTYFQNEAQLDKSGLPSDRFFAERPEGSVSTLKIQRTQQEDSAVYLCASSYPGLAGSHEQYFGPGTRLTVT.

The chain combines TRBV25-1 with TRBJ1-2; D is unresolved. The CDR3 has 14 amino acids. The germline gives CDR1 MGHDK, CDR2 SYGVNS. The germline V and J ends were trimmed by 5 bases and 3 bases, with 13 bases remaining between them. CDR3 DNA: TGTGCCAGCAGTCCCTCGGGGAGGGACTATGGCTACACCTTC. Amino acid sequence: CASSPSGRDYGYTF.

The rearrangement uses TRBV9 and TRBJ1-6; no definite D call. CDR3 size: 19 residues. V was clipped by 2 bases and J by 4 bases, with 22 bases between them. Germline assignment: CDR1 SGDLS and CDR2 YYNGEE. CDR3 protein: CASSVDDRRGRQYNSPLHF. CDR3 bases: TGTGCCAGCAGCGTGGACGATCGGCGGGGAAGACAATATAATTCACCCCTCCACTTT.

This chain links TRBV3-1 (or the pseudogene TRBV3-2) with TRBJ2-6; 8 bases agree with TRBD2. The V segment lost 4 bases and the J segment 2 bases; nucleotides outside the gene matches: 7. The germline gives CDR1 LGHDT, CDR2 YNNKEL (reference sequence). The CDR3 loop spans 17 amino acids. The CDR3 nucleotides are TGTGCCAGCAGCCTAATTAGGACTAGCACTGGGGCCAACGTCCTGACTTTC. This gives the protein CASSLIRTSTGANVLTF.

The V call is TRBV5-1, the J call TRBJ1-2; D unresolved. The CDR3 length is 14 residues. The germline V gene has CDR1 SGHRS and CDR2 YFSETQ. Deletions cut 5 bases from V and 5 bases from J, with 16 bases between. CDR3 residues: CASRASATGYGYTF. Written as DNA, the CDR3 is TGCGCCAGCAGAGCGTCGGCAACTGGATATGGCTACACCTTC.

The sample holds a few counts of this clone. Here the CDR3 DNA reads TGTGCCAGCAGCTTACAGCAGGGGGCCGACACCGGGGAGCTGTTTTTT. Translating it yields CASSLQQGADTGELFF. This chain links TRBV25-1 with TRBJ2-2, with 8 bases aligning to TRBD1. CDR1 and CDR2 (germline): MGHDK, SYGVNS. This CDR3 has 16 residues. V was clipped by 6 bases and J by 3 bases; unmatched bases: 9.

V gene TRBV29-1 combines with J gene TRBJ2-7, with D tentatively TRBD2 (5 bases). V dropped 7 bases and J dropped 2 bases, with 15 bases sitting between them. Germline CDR1 SQVTM, CDR2 ANQGSEA. The CDR3 is 13 residues long. CDR3 in amino acids: CSARAGVAYEQYF. The DNA for the CDR3 is TGCAGCGCCCGTGCCGGGGTGGCCTACGAGCAGTACTTC.

The genes are TRBV14 and TRBJ1-3, with D unresolved. Germline V gene sequence: CDR1 SGHDN, CDR2 FVKESK. The V end was cut by 4 bases, the J end by 0 bases, with 7 bases between. The CDR3 contains 14 residues. The CDR3 spells CASSLQSSGNTIYF. The CDR3 nucleotides read TGTGCCAGCAGCCTACAGAGCTCTGGAAACACCATATATTTT.

This clone occurred once. The chain recombines TRBV6-5 with TRBJ1-2; no clear D gene. Germline assignment: CDR1 MNHEY and CDR2 SVGAGI. The length of the CDR3 is 15 residues. With 6 bases removed from V and 0 bases from J, the gap between germline ends came to 14 bases. DNA for the CDR3: TGTGCCAGCAGCGATCGACCAGAGGCTAACTATGGCTACACCTTC. Translation: CASSDRPEANYGYTF.

This clone was detected once. The V call is TRBV28, the J call TRBJ2-6, with unresolved D. CDR3 length: 15 residues. V was pared by 3 bases and J by 0 bases, with 6 bases between. Germline-derived CDR1 and CDR2 are MDHEN and SYDVKM. CDR3 in DNA: TGTGCCAGCAGTTTGCTCGGCTCTGGGGCCAACGTCCTGACTTTC. This codes for CASSLLGSGANVLTF. Filled out from reference TRBV28 and TRBJ2-6, the complete variable domain reads DVKVTQSSRYLVKRTGEKVFLECVQDMDHENMFWYRQDPGLGLRLIYFSYDVKMKEKGDIPEGYSVSREKKERFSLILESASTNQTSMYLCASSLLGSGANVLTFGAGSRLTVL.

The rearrangement links TRBV5-1 to TRBJ1-5, with D perhaps TRBD1 (5 bases). The V gene's germline CDR1 is SGHRS and CDR2 YFSETQ. This CDR3 spans 16 amino acids. V was cut by 5 bases and J by 2 bases, with 17 bases left in between. The CDR3 sequence: CASSPGLGGRNQPQHF. In DNA form, the CDR3 reads TGCGCCAGCAGTCCGGGCCTGGGGGGTCGCAATCAGCCCCAGCATTTT.

This clone was detected only once. V gene TRBV6-5 combines with J gene TRBJ1-3; a weak D match, TRBD1 (5 bases). The V and J ends lost 0 bases and 1 base respectively, with 10 bases between them. In germline, CDR1 is MNHEY, CDR2 SVGAGI. This CDR3 has 16 amino acids. DNA of the CDR3: TGTGCCAGCAGTTACTCGGCAGGGCGTTCTGGAAACACCATATATTTT. Translation gives CASSYSAGRSGNTIYF.

Worth noting for this clone: The same CDR3 arises from other DNA sequences in this sample as well. CDR3 protein: CASSPGRANTEAFF. The CDR3 DNA sequence: TGTGCCAGCTCACCCGGCAGGGCGAACACTGAAGCTTTCTTT. V is TRBV18 and J is TRBJ1-1, with a tentative D call TRBD1 (5 bases). CDR1 is KGHSH and CDR2 is LQKENI in the germline V gene. This CDR3 comprises 14 residues. Trimming left V 3 bases short and J 1 base short, with 9 bases between.